Listed below are T cell receptor beta chains from one sample, sequenced in a study of beta chain features in type 1 diabetes. The protocol was immunoSEQ multiplex PCR, while the TCRdb copy is restricted to in-frame clones and leaves out a portion. The table has under 900,000 clones, around a sixth seen once; the top ten hold 0.023%. What was sequenced was naive CD4+ T cells from blood. These TCRs come from a woman younger than 30 in good health. The CDR3 runs from the conserved cysteine through the conserved F or W. D genes are given only for firm matches. Clone size is given for some rows only: seen once, a few or many times, or a class if the clone is expanded.

d_gene: -; v_gene: TRBV29-1; abundance: -; j_gene: TRBJ1-2; CDR3aa: CSVGRTNYGYTF; CDR3nt: TGCAGCGTTGGACGGACGAACTATGGCTACACCTTC
d_gene: TRBD2; v_gene: TRBV7-9; abundance: few; j_gene: TRBJ2-1; CDR3aa: CASSVAGALYNEQFF; CDR3nt: TGTGCCAGCAGCGTAGCGGGAGCACTCTACAATGAGCAGTTCTTC
d_gene: -; v_gene: TRBV14; abundance: -; j_gene: TRBJ1-1; CDR3aa: CASGTRRTEAFF; CDR3nt: TGTGCCAGCGGTACCCGAAGGACTGAAGCTTTCTTT
d_gene: -; v_gene: TRBV9; abundance: -; j_gene: TRBJ2-3; CDR3aa: CASSVGGLSTDTQYF; CDR3nt: TGTGCCAGCAGCGTTGGCGGGTTGAGCACAGATACGCAGTATTTT
d_gene: -; v_gene: TRBV11-3; abundance: few; j_gene: TRBJ2-1; CDR3aa: CASSLSSGAYNEQFF; CDR3nt: TGTGCCAGCAGCTTATCAAGCGGAGCCTACAATGAGCAGTTCTTC
d_gene: -; v_gene: TRBV7-9; abundance: few; j_gene: TRBJ1-3; CDR3aa: CASSPSYF; CDR3nt: TGTGCCAGCAGCCCTAGTTATTTT
d_gene: TRBD2; v_gene: TRBV4-3; abundance: few; j_gene: TRBJ2-1; CDR3aa: CASSQGLAGAGEQFF; CDR3nt: TGCGCCAGCAGCCAGGGACTAGCGGGAGCTGGTGAGCAGTTCTTC
d_gene: TRBD2; v_gene: TRBV7-9; abundance: few; j_gene: TRBJ2-7; CDR3aa: CASSPELAGASYEQYF; CDR3nt: TGTGCCAGCAGCCCCGAACTGGCGGGAGCCTCCTACGAGCAGTACTTC
d_gene: TRBD1; v_gene: TRBV18; abundance: few; j_gene: TRBJ1-1; CDR3aa: CASSPGTGELNTEAFF; CDR3nt: TGTGCCAGCTCACCTGGGACAGGGGAACTGAACACTGAAGCTTTCTTT
d_gene: -; v_gene: TRBV29-1; abundance: -; j_gene: TRBJ2-2; CDR3aa: CSAGRGGTGELFF; CDR3nt: TGCAGCGCCGGCCGCGGAGGGACCGGGGAGCTGTTTTTT
d_gene: -; v_gene: TRBV15; abundance: -; j_gene: TRBJ2-7; CDR3aa: CATSRDRTFGEQYF; CDR3nt: TGTGCCACCAGCAGAGATAGGACCTTCGGCGAGCAGTACTTC
d_gene: -; v_gene: TRBV6-1; abundance: -; j_gene: TRBJ2-1; CDR3aa: CASSMRATSYNEQFF; CDR3nt: TGTGCCAGCAGTATGAGGGCCACCTCCTACAATGAGCAGTTCTTC
d_gene: -; v_gene: TRBV5-6; abundance: few; j_gene: TRBJ1-5; CDR3aa: CASSLLRQDTSNQPQHF; CDR3nt: TGTGCCAGCAGCCTCTTAAGACAGGATACGAGCAATCAGCCCCAGCATTTT
d_gene: -; v_gene: TRBV5-1; abundance: few; j_gene: TRBJ1-3; CDR3aa: CASSLGSGDGNTIYF; CDR3nt: TGCGCCAGCAGCTTAGGGTCAGGGGACGGAAACACCATATATTTT
d_gene: -; v_gene: TRBV10-3; abundance: -; j_gene: TRBJ2-1; CDR3aa: CAIRRVSSYNEQFF; CDR3nt: TGTGCCATCCGCCGGGTTAGCTCCTACAATGAGCAGTTCTTC
d_gene: -; v_gene: TRBV2; abundance: -; j_gene: TRBJ1-1; CDR3aa: CASSVSRRGTEAFF; CDR3nt: TGTGCCAGCAGTGTCAGTAGGAGAGGCACTGAAGCTTTCTTT
d_gene: -; v_gene: TRBV25-1; abundance: few; j_gene: TRBJ1-4; CDR3aa: CASSRMGGAREKLFF; CDR3nt: TGTGCCAGCAGTCGAATGGGGGGCGCGCGCGAAAAACTGTTTTTT
d_gene: -; v_gene: TRBV7-2; abundance: few; j_gene: TRBJ2-3; CDR3aa: CASSLVMASHTQYF; CDR3nt: TGTGCCAGCAGCTTAGTAATGGCCAGCCATACGCAGTATTTT
d_gene: TRBD1; v_gene: TRBV7-9; abundance: -; j_gene: TRBJ2-1; CDR3aa: CASSLAGLTGKWYNEQFF; CDR3nt: TGTGCCAGCAGCTTAGCTGGCCTGACAGGGAAATGGTACAATGAGCAGTTCTTC
d_gene: -; v_gene: TRBV6-5; abundance: -; j_gene: TRBJ2-1; CDR3aa: CASSYRWTQFF; CDR3nt: TGTGCCAGCAGTTACAGATGGACGCAGTTCTTC
d_gene: -; v_gene: TRBV15; abundance: -; j_gene: TRBJ1-1; CDR3aa: CATSRAGIGAEAFF; CDR3nt: TGTGCCACCAGCAGAGCAGGGATCGGTGCTGAAGCTTTCTTT
d_gene: -; v_gene: TRBV28; abundance: few; j_gene: TRBJ2-5; CDR3aa: CASSFGRQETQYF; CDR3nt: TGTGCCAGCAGTTTTGGCAGGCAAGAGACCCAGTACTTC
d_gene: TRBD1; v_gene: TRBV14; abundance: many; j_gene: TRBJ2-1; CDR3aa: CASSHRTGSYNEQFF; CDR3nt: TGTGCCAGCAGCCACCGGACAGGGAGCTACAATGAGCAGTTCTTC
d_gene: TRBD2; v_gene: TRBV6-6; abundance: -; j_gene: TRBJ2-1; CDR3aa: CASSGGLAGARNEQFF; CDR3nt: TGTGCCAGCAGTGGAGGACTAGCGGGAGCCCGGAATGAGCAGTTCTTC
d_gene: -; v_gene: TRBV2; abundance: -; j_gene: TRBJ2-1; CDR3aa: CAVGPDNEQFF; CDR3nt: TGTGCCGTCGGACCCGACAACGAGCAGTTCTTC
d_gene: -; v_gene: TRBV7-8; abundance: -; j_gene: TRBJ1-2; CDR3aa: CASSPRGGGYTF; CDR3nt: TGTGCCAGCAGCCCCCGAGGAGGCGGCTACACCTTC